The clone carrying this T cell receptor (beta chain) was seen just once. The sample holds other DNA sequences that translate to the same CDR3. The data originate from a study of blood T cell repertoires in COVID-19. Background on the study: PBMCs, B-cell-depleted T cells, or T cells provided the cDNA or gDNA that made up the material.

There are 13 residues in the CDR3. Germline V gene lookup returns CDR1 SGDLS and CDR2 YYNGEE. The V end was cut by 0 bases, the J end by 0 bases, with 4 bases between. In the original workflow: Researchers report that nucleated cell counts were estimated from reference gene primer amplification. This table comes from immunoSEQ multiplex PCR, and its TCRdb copy is limited to in-frame clones, with some not included. The D gene and trimming were derived from the DNA, and the V and J assignments and clone size from that table. The profile shows over 150,000 clones, roughly 93% of them singletons. The V gene is TRBV9, the J gene TRBJ2-7; D is unclear. Sequencing was carried out using peripheral blood. The origin of this receptor is a man younger than 35 with COVID-19, enrolled during active disease. For the CDR3, the DNA is TGTGCCAGCAGCGTAGGGAGCTCCTACGAGCAGTACTTC. Translated, it gives CASSVGSSYEQYF.